The entry below describes one TCR beta chain. The antigen is not known. This sample was taken from a study of OX40 agonist ivuxolimab in advanced cancers. Looking at the study overall: Patients receiving dose escalation had hepatocellular carcinoma, melanoma, renal cell or head and neck cancer.

Assay: immunoSEQ multiplex PCR; the TCRdb copy retains only in-frame clones and omits some. Altogether 45,000 to 55,000 clones are present, under 95% being singletons, with the ten largest covering 12%. Overall study findings and caveats: In the 0.1 to 3.0 mg/kg range, CD4+ and CD8+ blood T cells had expanded clonally by week 6. Part of the nonresponder group also had normalized T-cell clonal expansion that was low.

CDR3 length: 13 amino acids. Germline assignment: CDR1 PRHDT and CDR2 FYEKMQ (reference sequence). With 6 bases removed from V and 1 base from J, the gap between germline ends came to 9 bases. The starting material was CD4+ or CD8+ T cells sorted from blood, obtained in a trial of the OX40 agonist ivuxolimab. The chain is built from TRBV13 and TRBJ1-2, with D uncertain. The TCR originated in an adult with an advanced solid tumor such as melanoma, head and neck, liver or kidney cancer. Written as DNA, the CDR3 is TGTGCCAGCAGGACAACTAATAACTATGGCTACACCTTC. Its protein is CASRTTNNYGYTF.